The 5 T cell receptor beta chains below all came from one sample that was sequenced in a study of shared clonotypes between healthy human individuals. The assay was immunoSEQ multiplex PCR, and TCRdb's table has in-frame clones only and misses some. The sample has some 1,600,000 clones; roughly 98% are singletons. The sequencing input was naive CD4+ T cells sorted from blood. Indicated subset: CD45RA+ positively selected. The receptors come from a man aged 25-40 years in good health.

The chain uses TRBV5-1 and TRBJ2-3, with 13 bases fitting TRBD2. The ends lost 5 bases at V and 2 bases at J; junction bases unmatched: 8. The germline gives CDR1 SGHRS, CDR2 YFSETQ. There are 17 residues in the CDR3. CDR3 in amino acids: CASRRGLAGVFTDTQYF. The DNA for the CDR3 is TGCGCCAGCAGGCGAGGACTAGCGGGAGTCTTCACAGATACGCAGTATTTT.

V is TRBV7-9 and J is TRBJ1-3; D is undetermined. CDR1 and CDR2 (germline): SEHNR, FQNEAQ (reference sequence). Deletions cut 5 bases from V and 4 bases from J, with 18 bases between. This CDR3 region has 16 residues. CDR3 residues: CASSTPPDEEGNTIYF. Here the CDR3 DNA reads TGTGCCAGCAGCACTCCCCCCGATGAGGAGGGAAACACCATATATTTT.

The genes are TRBV5-1 and TRBJ2-7; TRBD2 agrees at 7 bases. Germline CDR1 reads SGHRS; CDR2 reads YFSETQ. The CDR3 has 13 amino acids. J lost 6 bases, V lost 2 bases, and 5 bases had no gene match. The CDR3 sequence is CASSFRLAGEQYF. The CDR3 DNA is TGCGCCAGCAGCTTTCGACTAGCAGGCGAGCAGTACTTC.

The V call is TRBV10-3, the J call TRBJ2-7, with D perhaps assigned TRBD1 or TRBD2 (6 bases each). Germline-derived CDR1 and CDR2 are ENHRY and SYGVKD. The CDR3 is made up of 15 amino acids. V gave up 11 bases and J gave up 7 bases, with 27 bases separating them. CDR3 bases: TGTGCCCCCCCGTGGGGGCGGGAAATAGGGGAAGAGCAGTACTTC. It codes for CAPPWGREIGEEQYF.

The chain has TRBV11-3 and TRBJ2-5; no definite D call. The J call may be faulty, since TRBJ2-7 better matches the DNA end. CDR3 size: 13 residues. Looked up from germline, CDR1 is SGHNT and CDR2 is YENEEA. The CDR3 DNA reads as TGTGCCAGCAGCTTAGAAAATTCCTACGAGCAGTACTTC. It specifies CASSLENSYEQYF.